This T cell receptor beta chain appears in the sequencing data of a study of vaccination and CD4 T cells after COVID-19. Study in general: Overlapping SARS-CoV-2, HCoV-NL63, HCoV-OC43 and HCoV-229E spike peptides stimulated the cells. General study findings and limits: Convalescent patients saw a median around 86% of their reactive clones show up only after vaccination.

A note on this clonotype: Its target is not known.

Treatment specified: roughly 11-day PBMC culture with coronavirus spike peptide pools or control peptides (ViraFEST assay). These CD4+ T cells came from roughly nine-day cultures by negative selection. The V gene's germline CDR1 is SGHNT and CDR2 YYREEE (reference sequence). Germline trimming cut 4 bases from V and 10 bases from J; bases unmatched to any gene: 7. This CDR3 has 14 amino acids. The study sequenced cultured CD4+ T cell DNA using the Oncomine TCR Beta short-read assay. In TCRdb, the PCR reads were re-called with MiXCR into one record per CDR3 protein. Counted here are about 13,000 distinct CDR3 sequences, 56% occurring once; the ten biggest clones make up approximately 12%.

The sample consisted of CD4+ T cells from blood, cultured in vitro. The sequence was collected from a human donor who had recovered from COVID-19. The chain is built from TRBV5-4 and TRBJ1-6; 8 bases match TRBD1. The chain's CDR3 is CASSRTGRSSPLHF. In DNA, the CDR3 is TGTGCCAGCAGCCGGACAGGGAGAAGCTCACCCCTCCACTTT.